The entry below gives a single T cell receptor beta chain sequence along with its context. This entry is derived from a study of blood T cell repertoires in COVID-19. Germline values: CDR1 SGHRS, CDR2 YFSETQ. The CDR3 runs 16 residues. Unmatched junction bases numbered 11, after V lost 0 bases and J lost 6 bases. Generated by immunoSEQ multiplex PCR, the TCRdb table keeps only in-frame clones and is missing some. The sample has over 95,000 clones; 85% are singletons. The sequence derives from a human donor in a cohort sampled during active COVID-19. V gene TRBV5-1 combines with J gene TRBJ1-2, with 7 bases identical to TRBD1. Sample: peripheral blood. The CDR3 nucleotides read TGCGCCAGCAGCTTGGAGGTCGGGGGACAGAGCAATGGCTACACCTTC. Its translation is CASSLEVGGQSNGYTF.